The source of this T cell receptor beta chain is a study of vaccination and CD4 T cells after COVID-19. Looking at the study overall: The stimulating agents, overlapping spike peptides, came from SARS-CoV-2, HCoV-NL63, HCoV-OC43 and HCoV-229E.

The Oncomine TCR Beta short-read assay was applied to DNA of cultured CD4+ T cells. TCRdb independently ran MiXCR on the PCR reads; one entry per CDR3 protein. The table lists around 8,600 distinct CDR3 sequences, over 45% of them singletons, with roughly a fifth in the top ten. CDR1 is SGHTA and CDR2 is FQGNSA in the germline V gene. Trimming shortened V by 1 base and J by 0 bases, and 2 bases separated the two germline ends. This CDR3 has 13 amino acids. Stated treatment: approximately 9-day PBMC culture with coronavirus spike peptide pools or control peptides (ViraFEST assay). About this clonotype: Its cognate antigen is unknown.

The clonotype was recovered from a human donor who had recovered from COVID-19. The source material was CD4+ T cells from blood, cultured in vitro. This chain uses TRBV7-2 with TRBJ2-3, with D unclear. CDR3 DNA: TGTGCCAGCAGCTTAGATAGCACAGATACGCAGTATTTT. Protein sequence: CASSLDSTDTQYF.